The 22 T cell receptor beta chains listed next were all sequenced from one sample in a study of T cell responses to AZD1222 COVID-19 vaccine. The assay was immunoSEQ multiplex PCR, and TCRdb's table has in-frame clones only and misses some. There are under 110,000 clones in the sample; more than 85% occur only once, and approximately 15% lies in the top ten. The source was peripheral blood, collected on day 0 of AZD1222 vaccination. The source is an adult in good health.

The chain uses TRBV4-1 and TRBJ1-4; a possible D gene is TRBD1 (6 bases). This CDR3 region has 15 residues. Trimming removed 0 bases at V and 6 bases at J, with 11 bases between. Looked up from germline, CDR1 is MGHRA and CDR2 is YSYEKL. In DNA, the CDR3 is TGCGCCAGCAGCCAAGAAGGGGGTTTGGATGAAAAACTGTTTTTT. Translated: CASSQEGGLDEKLFF.

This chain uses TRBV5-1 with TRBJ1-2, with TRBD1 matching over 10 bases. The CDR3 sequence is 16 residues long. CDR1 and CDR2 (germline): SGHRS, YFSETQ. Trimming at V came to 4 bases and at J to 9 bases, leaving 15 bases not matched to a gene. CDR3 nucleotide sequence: TGCGCCAGCAGCCTCGCCGGGACAGGGGTCCTCGAACGCTACACCTTC. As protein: CASSLAGTGVLERYTF.

CDR3 coding DNA: TGTGCCAGCAGCATCAAGGGGGATATGGGCCGGGAGCTGTTTTTT. Protein product: CASSIKGDMGRELFF. V gene TRBV7-3 combines with J gene TRBJ2-2, with D perhaps matching TRBD1 (6 bases). The CDR3 runs 15 residues. V lost 5 bases, J lost 9 bases, and 19 bases lay in between. The germline gives CDR1 SGHTA, CDR2 FQGTGA.

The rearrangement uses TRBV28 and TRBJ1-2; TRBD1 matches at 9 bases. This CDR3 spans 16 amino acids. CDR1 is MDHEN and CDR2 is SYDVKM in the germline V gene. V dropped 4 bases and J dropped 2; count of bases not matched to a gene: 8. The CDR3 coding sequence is TGTGCCAGCAGTTCCTCTGAGGGACAGGGAAACTATGGCTACACCTTC. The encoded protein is CASSSSEGQGNYGYTF.

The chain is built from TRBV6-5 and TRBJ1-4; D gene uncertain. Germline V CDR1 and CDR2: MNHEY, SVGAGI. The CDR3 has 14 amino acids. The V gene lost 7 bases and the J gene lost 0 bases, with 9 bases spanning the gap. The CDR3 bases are TGTGCCAGCACCCGGGGAGCAACTAATGAAAAACTGTTTTTT. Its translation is CASTRGATNEKLFF.

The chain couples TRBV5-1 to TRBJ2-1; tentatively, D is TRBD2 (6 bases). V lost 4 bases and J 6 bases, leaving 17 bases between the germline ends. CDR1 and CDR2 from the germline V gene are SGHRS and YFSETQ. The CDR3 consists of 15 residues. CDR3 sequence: CASSRLEGLINEQFF. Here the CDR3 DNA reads TGCGCCAGCAGCCGCTTGGAGGGGCTGATCAATGAGCAGTTCTTC.

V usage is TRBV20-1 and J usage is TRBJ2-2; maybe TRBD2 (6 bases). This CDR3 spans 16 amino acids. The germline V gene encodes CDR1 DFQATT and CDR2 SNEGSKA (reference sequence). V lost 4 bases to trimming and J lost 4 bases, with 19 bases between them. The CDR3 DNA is TGCAGTGCTATTGATCATCGGGGAGGCGGCACCGGGGAGCTGTTTTTT. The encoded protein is CSAIDHRGGGTGELFF.

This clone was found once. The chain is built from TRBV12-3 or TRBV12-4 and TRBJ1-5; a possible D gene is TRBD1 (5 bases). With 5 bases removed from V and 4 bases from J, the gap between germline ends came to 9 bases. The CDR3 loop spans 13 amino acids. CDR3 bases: TGTGCCAGCAGTCAGAGGGGTAATCAGCCCCAGCATTTT. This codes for CASSQRGNQPQHF.

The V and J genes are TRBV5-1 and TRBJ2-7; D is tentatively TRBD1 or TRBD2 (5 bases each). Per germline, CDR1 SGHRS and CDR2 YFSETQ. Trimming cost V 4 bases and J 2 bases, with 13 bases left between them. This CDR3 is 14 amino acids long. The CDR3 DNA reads TGCGCCAGCAGCGGGGACGCAAACACCTACGAGCAGTACTTC. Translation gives CASSGDANTYEQYF. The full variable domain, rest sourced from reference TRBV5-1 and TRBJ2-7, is KAGVTQTPRYLIKTRGQQVTLSCSPISGHRSVSWYQQTPGQGLQFLFEYFSETQRNKGNFPGRFSGRQFSNSRSEMNVSTLELGDSALYLCASSGDANTYEQYFGPGTRLTVT.

CDR3 sequence reads: CSVLAGDGYTF. DNA of the CDR3: TGCAGCGTGCTCGCAGGGGATGGCTACACCTTC. This chain joins TRBV29-1 and TRBJ1-2, with D possibly matching TRBD1 (6 bases). The ends were cut back, 6 bases at V and 6 bases at J, with 11 bases in the middle. CDR1 is SQVTM and CDR2 is ANQGSEA in the germline V gene. This CDR3 region has 11 residues.

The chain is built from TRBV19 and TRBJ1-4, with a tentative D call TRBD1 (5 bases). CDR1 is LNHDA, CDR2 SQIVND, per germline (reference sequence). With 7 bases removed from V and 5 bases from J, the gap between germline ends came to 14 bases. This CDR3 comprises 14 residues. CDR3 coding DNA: TGTGCCAGTAAACTTCGGGACGGAAATGAAAAACTGTTTTTT. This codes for CASKLRDGNEKLFF.

The CDR3 DNA reads as TGTGCCTGGCGACCGGGACAGATAATGAACACTGAAGCTTTCTTT. Translating gives CAWRPGQIMNTEAFF. The V gene is TRBV30, the J gene TRBJ1-1; TRBD1 aligns across 7 bases. With 5 bases clipped from V and 0 bases from J, the junction kept 9 bases outside the gene matches. Germline CDR1 is GTSNPN and CDR2 is SVGIG (reference sequence). This CDR3 spans 15 amino acids.

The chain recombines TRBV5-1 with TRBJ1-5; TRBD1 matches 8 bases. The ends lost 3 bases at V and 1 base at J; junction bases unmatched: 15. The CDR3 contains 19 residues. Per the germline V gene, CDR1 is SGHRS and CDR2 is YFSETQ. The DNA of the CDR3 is TGCGCCAGCAGCTCGCCGTGGACAGGGCCGGTCGTAAGCAATCAGCCCCAGCATTTT. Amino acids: CASSSPWTGPVVSNQPQHF.

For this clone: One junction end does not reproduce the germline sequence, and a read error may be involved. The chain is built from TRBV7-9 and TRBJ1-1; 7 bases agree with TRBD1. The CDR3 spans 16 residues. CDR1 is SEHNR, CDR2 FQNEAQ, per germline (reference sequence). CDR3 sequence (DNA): TGTGCCAGCAGCGACCCTACCGGGACAGTGAATACTGAAGCTTTCTTT. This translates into CASSDPTGTVNTEAFF.

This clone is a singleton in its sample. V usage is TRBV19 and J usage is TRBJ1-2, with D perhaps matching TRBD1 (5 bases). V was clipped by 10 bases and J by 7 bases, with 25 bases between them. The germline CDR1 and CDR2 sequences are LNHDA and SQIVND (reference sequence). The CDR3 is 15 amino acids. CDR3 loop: CATNGGGRRGGGYTF. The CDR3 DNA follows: TGTGCCACCAATGGGGGGGGTCGGAGGGGCGGTGGCTACACCTTC.

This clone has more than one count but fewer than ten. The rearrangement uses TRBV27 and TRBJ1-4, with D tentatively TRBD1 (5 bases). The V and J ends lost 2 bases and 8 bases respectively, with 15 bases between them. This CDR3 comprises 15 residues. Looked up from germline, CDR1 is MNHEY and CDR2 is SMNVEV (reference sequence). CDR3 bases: TGTGCCAGCAGTTTAATTCAAGGGGCAGGCGAAAAACTGTTTTTT. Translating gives CASSLIQGAGEKLFF.

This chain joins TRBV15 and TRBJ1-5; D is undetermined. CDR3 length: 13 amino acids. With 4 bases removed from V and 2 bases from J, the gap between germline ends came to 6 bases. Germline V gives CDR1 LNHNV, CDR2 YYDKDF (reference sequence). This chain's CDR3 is CATSTGRNQPQHF. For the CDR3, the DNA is TGTGCCACCAGCACCGGGCGCAATCAGCCCCAGCATTTT.

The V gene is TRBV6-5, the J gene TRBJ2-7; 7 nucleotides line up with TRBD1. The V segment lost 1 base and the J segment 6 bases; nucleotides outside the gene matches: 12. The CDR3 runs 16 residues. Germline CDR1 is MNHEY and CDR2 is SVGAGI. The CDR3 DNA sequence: TGTGCCAGCAGTTACTTACCGGGACAGCGAGCAGGCGAGCAGTACTTC. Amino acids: CASSYLPGQRAGEQYF.

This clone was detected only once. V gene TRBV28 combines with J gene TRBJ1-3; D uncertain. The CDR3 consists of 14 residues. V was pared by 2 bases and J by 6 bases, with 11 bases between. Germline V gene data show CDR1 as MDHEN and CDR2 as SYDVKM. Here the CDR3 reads CASSLGGSENTIYF. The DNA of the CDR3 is TGTGCCAGCAGTTTAGGCGGCTCGGAAAACACCATATATTTT.

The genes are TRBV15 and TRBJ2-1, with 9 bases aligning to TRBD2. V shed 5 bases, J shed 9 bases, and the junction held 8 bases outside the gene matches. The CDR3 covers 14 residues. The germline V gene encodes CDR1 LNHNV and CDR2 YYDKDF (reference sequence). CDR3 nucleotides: TGTGCCACCAGCGTCTCGCGGGAGGGAGGTGAGCAGTTCTTC. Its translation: CATSVSREGGEQFF.

CDR3 sequence: CASSQDGRQHYNEQFF. CDR3 sequence (DNA): TGCGCCAGCAGCCAAGATGGCCGGCAGCACTACAATGAGCAGTTCTTC. The chain employs TRBV4-1 and TRBJ2-1, with D unresolved. CDR1 and CDR2 from the germline V gene are MGHRA and YSYEKL. This CDR3 region has 16 residues. Between the trimmed V and J ends, which lost 0 bases and 3 bases, there was a span of 12 bases.

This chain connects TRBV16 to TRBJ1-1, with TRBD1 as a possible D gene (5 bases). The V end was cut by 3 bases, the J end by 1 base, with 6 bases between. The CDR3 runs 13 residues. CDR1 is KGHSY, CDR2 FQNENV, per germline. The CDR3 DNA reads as TGTGCCAGCAGCCAGACAGCGAACACTGAAGCTTTCTTT. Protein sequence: CASSQTANTEAFF.